The 8 T cell receptor beta chains listed next were all sequenced from one sample in a study of T cells in Graves' hyperthyroidism and ophthalmopathy. TCR beta CDR3 region amplification was performed from RNA transcripts. The HTBI primer set served for first-round RT-PCR of the TCR CDR3. TCRdb processed the multiplex PCR reads anew with MiXCR; each CDR3 protein has one entry. This table holds 300,000 to 400,000 distinct CDR3 sequences, 18% found once. The sample taken for sequencing was blood. Receptors were obtained from a woman aged 50 to 60 with Graves' hyperthyroidism.

This clonotype showed up just a few times. The J gene is TRBJ1-1, the V gene TRBV4-1; no clear D. Germline-derived CDR1 and CDR2 are MGHRA and YSYEKL. The CDR3 is made up of 14 amino acids. The V gene lost 4 bases and the J gene lost 5 bases, with 14 bases spanning the gap. As DNA, the CDR3 is TGCGCCAGCAGCCCTGTAACGACCGGGACTGAAGCTTTCTTT. This sequence encodes CASSPVTTGTEAFF.

The CDR3 bases are TGTGCCAGCAGCCACTTCGGGAGGGTGAACACCGGGGAGCTGTTTTTT. It codes for CASSHFGRVNTGELFF. The chain joins TRBV11-2 to TRBJ2-2; the match to TRBD2 covers 8 bases. The germline V gene has CDR1 SGHAT and CDR2 FQNNGV. J gave up 1 base and V 5 bases, and 6 bases lay outside the gene matches. The CDR3 contains 16 residues. Based on the CDR3 plus reference TRBV11-2 and TRBJ2-2, the full variable domain is EAGVAQSPRYKIIEKRQSVAFWCNPISGHATLYWYQQILGQGPKLLIQFQNNGVVDDSQLPKDRFSAERLKGVDSTLKIQPAKLEDSAVYLCASSHFGRVNTGELFFGEGSRLTVL.

The sample holds a few counts of this clonotype. The rearrangement uses TRBV6-1 and TRBJ2-7, with 8 bases fitting TRBD1. CDR1 is MNHNS and CDR2 is SASEGT in the germline V gene. J lost 0 bases, V lost 3 bases, and 7 bases had no gene match. The CDR3 has 16 amino acids. The CDR3 spells CASSDNRGSRSYEQYV. The CDR3 nucleotides read TGTGCCAGCAGTGACAACAGGGGGTCTCGCTCCTACGAGCAGTACGTC.

This clonotype appeared many times. The rearrangement joins TRBV7-2 to TRBJ2-7; D may be TRBD1 (6 bases). V lost 2 bases and J lost 3, with 14 bases in between. Germline CDR1 and CDR2: SGHTA and FQGNSA. This CDR3 spans 15 amino acids. For the CDR3, the DNA is TGTGCCAGCAGCTTAACCGGGACACTGGACTACGAGCAGTACTTC. Its protein product is CASSLTGTLDYEQYF.

In this sample, this clonotype turned up a few times. This rearrangement joins TRBV5-1 to TRBJ2-4; 7 nucleotides align to TRBD1. The CDR3 extends over 14 amino acids. Per germline, CDR1 SGHRS and CDR2 YFSETQ. The trim removed 1 base at V and 4 bases at J, leaving 2 bases unmatched. CDR3: CASSLTGEKNIQYF. DNA for the CDR3: TGCGCCAGCAGCTTGACAGGGGAGAAAAACATTCAGTACTTC.

This clonotype was found many times. V usage is TRBV2 and J usage is TRBJ1-2, with D maybe TRBD1 (6 bases). V shed 3 bases and J shed 8 bases, with 13 bases lying between them. The CDR3 is 13 amino acids. Germline loops: CDR1 SNHLY, CDR2 FYNNEI. The CDR3 DNA reads TGTGCCAGCAGTGACAGCGGGGGCCGAGGCTACACCTTC. It specifies CASSDSGGRGYTF.

This clonotype was counted a few times. This chain links TRBV7-3 with TRBJ2-2; 7 positions match TRBD1. Germline trimming cut 2 bases from V and 4 bases from J; bases unmatched to any gene: 7. Germline lookup yields CDR1 SGHTA and CDR2 FQGTGA. The CDR3 loop spans 16 amino acids. Here the CDR3 reads CASSLERGPSTGELFF. As DNA, the CDR3 is TGTGCCAGCAGCTTAGAGAGGGGGCCGAGCACCGGGGAGCTGTTTTTT. Together with reference TRBV7-3 and TRBJ2-2, the CDR3 gives the full variable domain: GAGVSQTPSNKVTEKGKYVELRCDPISGHTALYWYRQSLGQGPEFLIYFQGTGAADDSGLPNDRFFAVRPEGSVSTLKIQRTERGDSAVYLCASSLERGPSTGELFFGEGSRLTVL.

The chain couples TRBV7-9 to TRBJ2-7; TRBD1 aligns across 7 bases. V dropped 4 bases and J dropped 9; count of bases not matched to a gene: 6. Germline V gene lookup returns CDR1 SEHNR and CDR2 FQNEAQ (reference sequence). The CDR3 extends over 12 amino acids. Written as DNA, the CDR3 is TGTGCCAGCAGCTCTCAGGGGGTCGGGCAGTACTTC. Translation: CASSSQGVGQYF.